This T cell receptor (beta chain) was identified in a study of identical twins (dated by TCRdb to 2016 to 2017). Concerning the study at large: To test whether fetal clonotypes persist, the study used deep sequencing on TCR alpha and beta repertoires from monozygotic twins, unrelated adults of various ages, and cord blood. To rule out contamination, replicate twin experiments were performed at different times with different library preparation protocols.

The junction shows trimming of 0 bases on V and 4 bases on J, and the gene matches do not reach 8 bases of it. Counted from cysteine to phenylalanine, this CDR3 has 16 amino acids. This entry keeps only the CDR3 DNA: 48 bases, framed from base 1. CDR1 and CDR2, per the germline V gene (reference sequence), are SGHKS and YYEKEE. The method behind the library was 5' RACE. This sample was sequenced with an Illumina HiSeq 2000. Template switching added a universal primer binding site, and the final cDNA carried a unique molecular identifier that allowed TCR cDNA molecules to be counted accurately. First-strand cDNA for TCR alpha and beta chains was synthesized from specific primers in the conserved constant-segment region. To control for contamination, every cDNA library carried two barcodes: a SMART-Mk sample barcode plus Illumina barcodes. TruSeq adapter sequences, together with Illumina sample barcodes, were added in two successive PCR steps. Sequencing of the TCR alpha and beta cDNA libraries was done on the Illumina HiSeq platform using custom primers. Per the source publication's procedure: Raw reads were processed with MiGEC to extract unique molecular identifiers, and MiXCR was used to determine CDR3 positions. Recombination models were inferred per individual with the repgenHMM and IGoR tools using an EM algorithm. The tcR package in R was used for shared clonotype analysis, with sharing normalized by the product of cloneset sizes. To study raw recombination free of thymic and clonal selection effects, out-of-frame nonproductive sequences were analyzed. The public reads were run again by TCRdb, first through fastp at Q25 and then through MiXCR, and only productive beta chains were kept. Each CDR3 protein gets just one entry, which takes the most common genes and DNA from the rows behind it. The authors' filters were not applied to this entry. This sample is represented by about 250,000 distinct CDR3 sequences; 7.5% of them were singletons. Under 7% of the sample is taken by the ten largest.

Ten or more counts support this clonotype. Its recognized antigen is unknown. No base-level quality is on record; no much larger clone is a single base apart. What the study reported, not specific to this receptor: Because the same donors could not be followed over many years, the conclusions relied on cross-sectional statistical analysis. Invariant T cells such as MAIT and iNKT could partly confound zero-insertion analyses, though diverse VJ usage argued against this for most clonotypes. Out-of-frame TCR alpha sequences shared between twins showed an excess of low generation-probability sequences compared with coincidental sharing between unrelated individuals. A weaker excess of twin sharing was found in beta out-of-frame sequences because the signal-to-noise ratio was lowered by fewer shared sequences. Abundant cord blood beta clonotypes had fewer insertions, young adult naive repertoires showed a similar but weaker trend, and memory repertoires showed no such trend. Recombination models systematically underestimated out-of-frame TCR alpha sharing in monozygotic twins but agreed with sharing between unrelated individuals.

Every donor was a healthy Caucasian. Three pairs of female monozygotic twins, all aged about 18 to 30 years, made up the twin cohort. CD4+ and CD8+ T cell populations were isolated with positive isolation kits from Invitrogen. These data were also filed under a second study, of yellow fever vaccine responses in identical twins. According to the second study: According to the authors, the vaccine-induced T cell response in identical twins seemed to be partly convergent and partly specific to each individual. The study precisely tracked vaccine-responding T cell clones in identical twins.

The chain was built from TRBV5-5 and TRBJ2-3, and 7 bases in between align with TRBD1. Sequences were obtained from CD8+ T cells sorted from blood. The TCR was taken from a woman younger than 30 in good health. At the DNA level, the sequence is TGTGCCAGCAGCTTGGGACAGGGTAGCGTCGCAGATACGCAGTATTTT. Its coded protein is CASSLGQGSVADTQYF.